Each of the 16 T cell receptor beta chains below was sequenced from the same sample in a study of beta chain features in type 1 diabetes. Expressed TCRB transcripts were sequenced because the isolated RNA had all been reverse transcribed beforehand. Sequencing was performed with immunoSEQ multiplex PCR; in TCRdb, only in-frame clones are kept and a portion is missing. This sample has around 300,000 clones, with 9.5% to 12% found just once. Input material: naive CD4+ T cells from blood. The receptors were sampled from a woman in her thirties in good health.

The table lists this clone with a few counts. The chain has TRBV6-5 and TRBJ2-7; 7 bases are a match to TRBD2. V shed 6 bases, J shed 9 bases, and the junction held 11 bases outside the gene matches. CDR1 MNHEY and CDR2 SVGAGI come from the germline V gene. The CDR3 runs 13 residues. The CDR3 DNA follows: TGTGCCAGCAGCGGACTAGGTCGGGTGGGGCAGTACTTC. Protein: CASSGLGRVGQYF.

A few counts support this clone. This sequence joins TRBV18 and TRBJ2-7; 10 bases are a match to TRBD1. This CDR3 comprises 14 residues. Germline V gene data show CDR1 as KGHSH and CDR2 as LQKENI. V lost 4 bases, J lost 3 bases, and 3 bases stayed unmatched. In DNA form, the CDR3 reads TGTGCCAGCTCACGGGACAGGGGAAACTACGAGCAGTACTTC. As protein: CASSRDRGNYEQYF.

The chain has TRBV29-1 and TRBJ2-3; D perhaps matches TRBD2 (6 bases). This CDR3 contains 15 residues. Germline-derived CDR1 and CDR2 are SQVTM and ANQGSEA. Trimming took 2 bases from V and 1 from J, leaving 13 bases between them. In DNA, the CDR3 is TGCAGCGTTGAAAGGAGGGGCCAAGGCACAGATACGCAGTATTTT. Encoded protein: CSVERRGQGTDTQYF.

The sample holds a few counts of this clone. This chain joins TRBV6-5 and TRBJ2-7; 8 bases map to TRBD1. CDR3 length equals 14 residues. J lost 0 bases, V lost 6 bases, and 4 bases had no gene match. The germline CDR1 and CDR2 sequences are MNHEY and SVGAGI. The CDR3 DNA reads TGTGCCAGCAGCCGAGGGACAGGCTCCTACGAGCAGTACTTC. Translating gives CASSRGTGSYEQYF.

This clone has just a few counts. The chain recombines TRBV4-3 with TRBJ2-1, with 12 bases that match TRBD2. V lost 1 base and J lost 4; bases outside the gene matches: 14. Germline-derived CDR1 and CDR2 are LGHNA and YSLEER. The length of the CDR3 is 20 residues. The CDR3 sequence is CASSQAGLAGWGKRYNEQFF. The CDR3 nucleotides read TGCGCCAGCAGCCAAGCGGGACTAGCGGGTTGGGGCAAACGGTACAATGAGCAGTTCTTC.

This clone has more than one count but fewer than ten. The chain joins TRBV4-1 to TRBJ2-2; 8 nucleotides align to TRBD2. Looked up from germline, CDR1 is MGHRA and CDR2 is YSYEKL. With 8 bases clipped from V and 1 base from J, the junction kept 6 bases outside the gene matches. This CDR3 region has 15 residues. The DNA for the CDR3 is TGCGCCAGCTCACGTAGCGGGATGAACACCGGGGAGCTGTTTTTT. This gives the protein CASSRSGMNTGELFF.

The genes are TRBV30 and TRBJ2-2, with TRBD2 as a possible D gene (5 bases). This CDR3 is built from 14 residues. With 0 bases removed from V and 7 bases from J, the gap between germline ends came to 12 bases. Germline loops: CDR1 GTSNPN, CDR2 SVGIG (reference sequence). The CDR3 DNA reads as TGTGCCTGGAGTGTAGGGCCGGGAAGCGGGGAGCTGTTTTTT. It yields the protein CAWSVGPGSGELFF. Supplemented by reference TRBV30 and TRBJ2-2, the full variable domain reads SQTIHQWPATLVQPVGSPLSLECTVEGTSNPNLYWYRQAAGRGLQLLFYSVGIGQISSEVPQNLSASRPQDRQFILSSKKLLLSDSGFYLCAWSVGPGSGELFFGEGSRLTVL.

This clone appeared a few times. The sample contains more than one DNA sequence encoding this CDR3. The V gene is TRBV30, the J gene TRBJ2-5; TRBD2 agrees at 7 bases. Trimming at V came to 4 bases and at J to 3 bases, leaving 5 bases not matched to a gene. The V gene's germline CDR1 is GTSNPN and CDR2 SVGIG (reference sequence). This CDR3 region has 13 residues. CDR3 sequence reads: CAWNWRGKETQYF. The CDR3 DNA follows: TGTGCCTGGAATTGGCGGGGGAAAGAGACCCAGTACTTC. The full variable domain, rest sourced from reference TRBV30 and TRBJ2-5, is SQTIHQWPATLVQPVGSPLSLECTVEGTSNPNLYWYRQAAGRGLQLLFYSVGIGQISSEVPQNLSASRPQDRQFILSSKKLLLSDSGFYLCAWNWRGKETQYFGPGTRLLVL.

This clone was seen only a few times. The genes are TRBV5-4 and TRBJ2-5, with D possibly matching TRBD1 (6 bases). Trimming stripped 2 bases from V and 2 bases from J, with 7 bases between. The germline CDR1 and CDR2 sequences are SGHNT and YYREEE (reference sequence). There are 13 residues in the CDR3. CDR3 protein: CASSFTGQETQYF. CDR3 DNA sequence: TGTGCCAGCAGCTTCACAGGGCAAGAGACCCAGTACTTC.

This chain uses TRBV4-3 with TRBJ1-2; TRBD1 aligns across 9 bases. This CDR3 spans 15 amino acids. CDR1 LGHNA and CDR2 YSLEER come from the germline V gene. V trimming: 1 base; J trimming: 3 bases; junction bases outside the gene matches: 3. The CDR3 nucleotides are TGCGCCAGCAGCCAAGCGCGGGACAGGGACTATGGCTACACCTTC. Translating gives CASSQARDRDYGYTF.

In its sample, this clone was seen a few times. V gene TRBV7-9 combines with J gene TRBJ2-1; 9 bases fit TRBD2. Germline loops: CDR1 SEHNR, CDR2 FQNEAQ (reference sequence). The CDR3 totals 17 residues. V lost 1 base and J lost 4; bases outside the gene matches: 8. CDR3 residues: CASSLGLAEGLYNEQFF. The DNA of the CDR3 is TGTGCCAGCAGCTTAGGACTAGCGGAGGGTCTTTACAATGAGCAGTTCTTC.

This clone came up a few times. The chain employs TRBV5-1 and TRBJ1-3; D unclear. Germline V gives CDR1 SGHRS, CDR2 YFSETQ. V was cut by 4 bases and J by 0 bases, with 8 bases left in between. CDR3 length equals 14 residues. The CDR3 region is CASSRENSGNTIYF. The CDR3 DNA follows: TGCGCCAGCAGCCGCGAGAACTCTGGAAACACCATATATTTT.

This clone has only a few counts. The rearrangement uses TRBV4-2 and TRBJ2-3, with 9 bases that match TRBD2. This CDR3 spans 15 amino acids. V shed 4 bases and J 0 bases; nucleotides not matched to a gene: 2. In germline, CDR1 is LGHNA, CDR2 YNFKEQ. The CDR3: CASSRLADSTDTQYF. The CDR3 DNA reads as TGTGCCAGCAGCCGACTAGCGGATAGCACAGATACGCAGTATTTT.

A few counts support this clone. The chain joins TRBV10-3 to TRBJ2-1, with 10 bases matching TRBD1. With V trimmed by 6 bases and J by 7 bases, 6 bases remained unmatched. CDR1 is ENHRY and CDR2 is SYGVKD in the germline V gene. This CDR3 contains 14 residues. CDR3 coding DNA: TGTGCCATCAGCCCCGGGACAGGGGATAATGAGCAGTTCTTC. Its protein product is CAISPGTGDNEQFF.

This clone turned up a few times. The gene calls are TRBV4-3 and TRBJ1-2; 7 nucleotides align to TRBD1. This CDR3 region has 15 residues. Trimming removed 4 bases from V and 5 bases from J; junction bases left unmatched: 10. Germline values: CDR1 LGHNA, CDR2 YSLEER. CDR3 DNA sequence: TGCGCCAGCAGCCCTTCACCGACAGGGATATATGGCTACACCTTC. Translated, it gives CASSPSPTGIYGYTF.

This sequence joins TRBV28 and TRBJ2-7, with D perhaps TRBD1 (5 bases). The germline CDR1 and CDR2 sequences are MDHEN and SYDVKM. The CDR3 is 13 amino acids. The V and J ends lost 6 bases and 7 bases respectively, with 16 bases between them. The CDR3 DNA follows: TGTGCCAGCAGGGCCACAGGTAGTCGGGAGCAGTACTTC. Its translation: CASRATGSREQYF.